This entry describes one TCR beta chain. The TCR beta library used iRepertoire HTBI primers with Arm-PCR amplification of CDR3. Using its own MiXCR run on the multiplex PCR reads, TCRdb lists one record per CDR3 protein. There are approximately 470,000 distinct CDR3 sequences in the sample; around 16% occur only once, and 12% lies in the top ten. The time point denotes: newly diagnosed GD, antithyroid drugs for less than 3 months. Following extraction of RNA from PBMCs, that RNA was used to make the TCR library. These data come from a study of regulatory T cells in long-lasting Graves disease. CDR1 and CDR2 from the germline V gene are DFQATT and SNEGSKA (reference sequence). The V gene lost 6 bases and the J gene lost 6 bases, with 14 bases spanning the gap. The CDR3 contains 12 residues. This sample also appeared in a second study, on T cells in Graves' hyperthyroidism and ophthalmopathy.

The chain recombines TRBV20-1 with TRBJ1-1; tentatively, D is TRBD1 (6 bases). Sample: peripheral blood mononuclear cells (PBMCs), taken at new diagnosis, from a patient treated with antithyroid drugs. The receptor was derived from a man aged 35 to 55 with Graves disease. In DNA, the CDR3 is TGCAGTGCGACTCAGGGGTGGGCTGAAGCTTTCTTT. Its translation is CSATQGWAEAFF.